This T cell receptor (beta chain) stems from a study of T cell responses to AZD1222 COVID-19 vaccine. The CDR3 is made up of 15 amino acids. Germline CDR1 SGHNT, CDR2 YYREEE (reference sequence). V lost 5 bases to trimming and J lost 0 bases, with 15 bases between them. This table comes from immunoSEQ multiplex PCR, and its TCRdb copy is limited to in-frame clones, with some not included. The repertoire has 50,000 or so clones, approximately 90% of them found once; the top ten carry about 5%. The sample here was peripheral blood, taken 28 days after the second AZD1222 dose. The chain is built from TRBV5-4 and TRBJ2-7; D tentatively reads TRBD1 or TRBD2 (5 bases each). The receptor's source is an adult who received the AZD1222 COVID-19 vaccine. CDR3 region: CASRPGNRGSYEQYF. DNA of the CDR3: TGTGCCAGCAGGCCAGGGAACCGGGGCTCCTACGAGCAGTACTTC.